The entry below describes one T cell receptor beta chain. This sample stems from a study of blood T cell repertoires in COVID-19. V lost 4 bases, J lost 1 base, and 6 bases stayed unmatched. Germline loops: CDR1 LGHNA, CDR2 YNFKEQ. This CDR3 spans 16 amino acids. Method: immunoSEQ multiplex PCR; TCRdb's copy keeps in-frame clones and lacks some. The sample includes about 140,000 clones, around 90% seen only once; the top ten take about 10%. The TCR comes from a man in his 60s with active or convalescent COVID-19. The chain couples TRBV4-2 to TRBJ2-2; 7 bases map to TRBD1. Sequencing input: peripheral blood. The CDR3 loop is CASSLRTGLNTGELFF. The CDR3, as DNA: TGTGCCAGCAGCCTTCGGACAGGTTTGAACACCGGGGAGCTGTTTTTT.